These 29 T cell receptor beta chains originate from one sample sequenced in a study of blood T cells in healthy people across ages. Primed by a sample-barcoded 5' primer and a J-beta primer mix, a second PCR proceeded for 7 to 11 cycles. TCRdb ran MiXCR on the 5' RACE reads and lists one entry per CDR3 protein. The data hold over 550,000 distinct CDR3 sequences, with approximately 30% observed a single time. The specimen sequenced was blood. These receptors were collected from an elderly woman in good health.

This clonotype was seen a few times. The rearrangement uses TRBV7-2 and TRBJ1-1; perhaps TRBD1 as D (5 bases). Germline V gene sequence: CDR1 SGHTA, CDR2 FQGNSA. The CDR3 sequence is 14 residues long. Trimming took off 4 bases at V and 6 bases at J, with 15 bases between the two ends. CDR3 nucleotides: TGTGCCAGCAGCTCCAGGAGGGGAGTCGCTGAAGCTTTCTTT. Protein product: CASSSRRGVAEAFF.

This chain uses TRBV25-1 with TRBJ2-3; D might be TRBD1 (5 bases). There are 14 residues in the CDR3. In germline, CDR1 is MGHDK, CDR2 SYGVNS. Trimming took 3 bases from V and 1 from J, leaving 8 bases between them. The CDR3 nucleotides are TGTGCCAGCAGTGACCAGGGCGGCACAGATACGCAGTATTTT. This gives the protein CASSDQGGTDTQYF.

The CDR3 is CSARGRGIYEQFF. As DNA, the CDR3 is TGCAGTGCTCGCGGGAGAGGGATCTATGAGCAGTTCTTC. The chain carries TRBV20-1 and TRBJ2-1; 7 nucleotides align to TRBD2. The junction had 9 bases not matched to a gene; V was cut back by 5 bases and J by 8 bases. This CDR3 has 13 residues. Germline V CDR1 and CDR2: DFQATT, SNEGSKA (reference sequence).

Concerning this clonotype: One end of the junction does not line up with germline, which may come from a read error. V gene TRBV7-9 combines with J gene TRBJ1-2; no reliable D call. Germline loops: CDR1 SEHNR, CDR2 FQNEAQ (reference sequence). This CDR3 contains 14 residues. CDR3: CAGSSSGANYGYTF. CDR3 sequence (DNA): TGTGCCGGCAGCAGTAGTGGGGCTAACTATGGCTACACCTTC.

The chain combines TRBV7-2 with TRBJ2-3; a weak D match, TRBD1 (6 bases). The CDR3 contains 17 residues. Trimming took off 0 bases at V and 2 bases at J, with 15 bases between the two ends. Germline CDR1 is SGHTA and CDR2 is FQGNSA. Here the CDR3 DNA reads TGTGCCAGCAGCTTAGCAGGTACAGGGTCTAACACAGATACGCAGTATTTT. Translating gives CASSLAGTGSNTDTQYF.

This clonotype appeared a few times. V gene TRBV4-3 combines with J gene TRBJ1-1; D remains ambiguous. The V end was cut by 0 bases, the J end by 9 bases, with 11 bases between. The CDR3 runs to 13 residues. Germline lookup yields CDR1 LGHNA and CDR2 YSLEER. The CDR3 DNA follows: TGCGCCAGCAGCCAAGATGGAGAACAGCAAGCTTTCTTT. As protein: CASSQDGEQQAFF.

This clonotype was observed at least ten times. The genes are TRBV30 and TRBJ1-5, with D tentatively TRBD1 (6 bases). The germline V gene has CDR1 GTSNPN and CDR2 SVGIG (reference sequence). This CDR3 comprises 13 residues. The ends were cut back, 2 bases at V and 7 bases at J, with 12 bases in the middle. The CDR3 bases are TGTGCCTGGAGTCCGGGGAGGGGGCAGCCCCAGCATTTT. Its translation: CAWSPGRGQPQHF.

This clonotype was detected a few times. CDR3 in DNA: TGTGCCAGCAGTAAAGGCGTTCACATTGAGTATTTT. Amino acid sequence: CASSKGVHIEYF. This chain joins TRBV6-1 and TRBJ2-3; D unresolved. The CDR3 covers 12 residues. V lost 5 bases to trimming and J lost 13 bases, with 16 bases between them. Germline V gives CDR1 MNHNS, CDR2 SASEGT.

To note about this clonotype: At one end the junction does not follow the germline gene, possibly because of a read error. The chain has TRBV18 and TRBJ2-6, with 7 positions matching TRBD1. Germline-derived CDR1 and CDR2 are KGHSH and LQKENI. This CDR3 is 19 amino acids long. The chain's CDR3 is CASSSKTGTAASGTNVLTF. The CDR3 nucleotides read TGTGCCAGCTCATCAAAAACCGGGACAGCCGCTTCTGGGACCAACGTCCTGACTTTC.

Many counts were recorded for this clonotype. The chain has TRBV2 and TRBJ2-3; D not resolved. Germline-derived CDR1 and CDR2 are SNHLY and FYNNEI. CDR3 length: 14 residues. The V end lost 6 bases, the J end lost 0 bases, and 10 bases lay between the germline ends. CDR3 sequence (DNA): TGTGCCAGCAGGCAAGGCCGTAGCACAGATACGCAGTATTTT. Translated, it gives CASRQGRSTDTQYF.

In its sample, this clonotype was seen many times. The chain recombines TRBV19 with TRBJ2-6; 7 bases agree with TRBD1. CDR3 length: 19 residues. The trim removed 3 bases at V and 0 bases at J, leaving 11 bases unmatched. CDR1 LNHDA and CDR2 SQIVND come from the germline V gene (reference sequence). The CDR3 reads CASSMTDRWRSSGANVLTF. The CDR3 nucleotides read TGTGCCAGTAGTATGACGGACAGGTGGAGGAGCTCTGGGGCCAACGTCCTGACTTTC.

This clonotype was detected only a few times. One junction end disagrees with the germline gene, perhaps due to a read error. The rearrangement joins TRBV5-1 to TRBJ1-6, with a tentative D call TRBD1 (5 bases). CDR3 length: 12 residues. Germline V gene sequence: CDR1 SGHRS, CDR2 YFSETQ. The CDR3 DNA reads TGCGCCAGCAGCATGGGGGATTCACCCCGCCACTTT. This codes for CASSMGDSPRHF.

Many counts were recorded for this clonotype. The junction and the germline gene differ at one end; a read error may be behind it. The J gene is TRBJ2-7, the V gene TRBV7-7, with 7 bases that match TRBD1. CDR1 is SSHAT, CDR2 FNYEAQ, per germline (reference sequence). This CDR3 has 13 amino acids. In DNA, the CDR3 is TGTGCTAGCAGGCCGGGACAGATCTACGAGCAGTACTTC. This codes for CASRPGQIYEQYF. The full variable domain, rest sourced from reference TRBV7-7 and TRBJ2-7, is GAGVSQSPRYKVTKRGQDVTLRCDPISSHATLYWYQQALGQGPEFLTYFNYEAQPDKSGLPSDRFSAERPEGSISTLTIQRTEQRDSAMYRCASRPGQIYEQYFGPGTRLTVT.

Ten or more counts support this clonotype. V usage is TRBV4-3 and J usage is TRBJ1-6, with no clear D. Germline-derived CDR1 and CDR2 are LGHNA and YSLEER. The CDR3 runs 13 residues. V lost 0 bases, J lost 9 bases, and 6 bases lay in between. CDR3 loop: CASSQDLGSPLHF. The CDR3 bases are TGCGCCAGCAGCCAAGATCTAGGTTCACCCCTCCACTTT.

A word on this clonotype: The junction differs from germline at one of its ends, possibly a read error. The CDR3 coding sequence is TGCGGTGCTACCAGGACTAGCAGGGGGTTCCCAAATGAGCAGTTCTTC. Its translation: CGATRTSRGFPNEQFF. V gene TRBV20-1 combines with J gene TRBJ2-1; a weak D match, TRBD2 (8 bases). CDR3 length equals 16 residues. Looked up from germline, CDR1 is DFQATT and CDR2 is SNEGSKA (reference sequence).

This clonotype appeared many times. The chain carries TRBV6-2 or TRBV6-3 and TRBJ2-7; D assignment may be TRBD1 or TRBD2 (5 bases each). There are 14 residues in the CDR3. CDR1 MNHEY and CDR2 SVGEGT come from the germline V gene. The V end was cut by 7 bases, the J end by 5 bases, with 18 bases between. Here the CDR3 DNA reads TGTGCCAGCACCTACGGGGCAGGGTACAACGAGCAGTACTTC. Residues: CASTYGAGYNEQYF.

This clonotype was counted ten times or more. The chain is built from TRBV5-1 and TRBJ2-2; D is undetermined. V was pared by 4 bases and J by 0 bases, with 10 bases between. CDR3 size: 15 residues. Germline assignment: CDR1 SGHRS and CDR2 YFSETQ. CDR3 amino acids: CASSPRATNTGELFF. The DNA for the CDR3 is TGCGCCAGCAGCCCCCGGGCAACGAACACCGGGGAGCTGTTTTTT.

This clonotype has more than one count but fewer than ten. The chain employs TRBV7-8 and TRBJ1-5; TRBD1 might be the D (5 bases). The V gene's germline CDR1 is SGHVS and CDR2 FQNEAQ. Trimming shortened V by 5 bases and J by 0 bases, and 14 bases separated the two germline ends. The CDR3 runs to 16 residues. CDR3 residues: CASSLTTGYSNQPQHF. In nucleotides, the CDR3 is TGTGCCAGCAGCCTTACTACAGGATATAGCAATCAGCCCCAGCATTTT. The complete variable domain, with remaining parts taken from reference TRBV7-8 and TRBJ1-5, reads GAGVSQSPRYKVAKRGQDVALRCDPISGHVSLFWYQQALGQGPEFLTYFQNEAQLDKSGLPSDRFFAERPEGSVSTLKIQRTQQEDSAVYLCASSLTTGYSNQPQHFGDGTRLSIL.

This clonotype was counted only a few times. V gene TRBV20-1 combines with J gene TRBJ1-1; D unresolved. With 1 base removed from V and 11 bases from J, the gap between germline ends came to 14 bases. Germline CDR1 reads DFQATT; CDR2 reads SNEGSKA (reference sequence). The CDR3 sequence is 12 residues long. The CDR3 protein is CSARGPTQEAFF. The CDR3 DNA follows: TGCAGTGCTAGAGGGCCGACGCAGGAGGCTTTCTTT.

The J gene is TRBJ1-1, the V gene TRBV29-1; D gene uncertain. Germline loops: CDR1 SQVTM, CDR2 ANQGSEA. With 4 bases removed from V and 0 bases from J, the gap between germline ends came to 9 bases. This CDR3 has 13 amino acids. CDR3 nucleotide sequence: TGCAGCGTTGGAGGGCGGATGAACACTGAAGCTTTCTTT. This codes for CSVGGRMNTEAFF.

The chain links TRBV12-3 or TRBV12-4 to TRBJ1-2; no clear D. The germline V and J ends were trimmed by 0 bases and 1 base, with 3 bases remaining between them. CDR3 length: 13 residues. The CDR3 sequence: CASSLALNYGYTF. CDR3 DNA sequence: TGTGCCAGCAGTTTAGCCCTTAACTATGGCTACACCTTC.

The sample holds a few counts of this clonotype. A much bigger clone sits one base away, suggesting this may be a read error. The chain joins TRBV3-1 to TRBJ2-3, with 11 bases identical to TRBD2. With V trimmed by 5 bases and J by 4 bases, 11 bases remained unmatched. The CDR3 runs 17 residues. Germline CDR1 LGHDT, CDR2 YNNKEL (reference sequence). The CDR3 DNA sequence: TGTGCCAGCAGCGACCGCAGACTAGCGGGGAAAGCAGATACGCAGTATTTT. Residues: CASSDRRLAGKADTQYF.

This sequence joins TRBV6-1 and TRBJ2-3, with 16 bases fitting TRBD2. The CDR3 extends over 18 amino acids. Germline CDR1 is MNHNS and CDR2 is SASEGT. With V trimmed by 5 bases and J by 0 bases, 5 bases remained unmatched. The CDR3 DNA follows: TGTGCCAGCAGTCATGGGACTAGCGGGGGGGCTAGCACAGATACGCAGTATTTT. Translated: CASSHGTSGGASTDTQYF.

This clonotype was observed at least ten times. This chain connects TRBV12-3 or TRBV12-4 to TRBJ1-2; D gene ambiguous. V lost 7 bases to trimming and J lost 4 bases, with 16 bases between them. The CDR3 covers 14 residues. The CDR3 reads CASTKALSGYGYTF. DNA for the CDR3: TGTGCCAGCACCAAGGCCCTCTCGGGCTATGGCTACACCTTC.

The chain has TRBV7-6 and TRBJ1-6; TRBD1 might be the D (5 bases). The CDR3 has 15 amino acids. The germline V gene encodes CDR1 SGHVS and CDR2 FNYEAQ. V lost 5 bases, J lost 2 bases, and 10 bases lay in between. The CDR3 nucleotides read TGTGCCAGCAGCGAGGCGGGACCCTATAATTCACCCCTCCACTTT. Its protein is CASSEAGPYNSPLHF.

The chain is built from TRBV12-3 or TRBV12-4 and TRBJ2-7; 7 bases align to TRBD2. V lost 6 bases, J lost 12 bases, and 5 bases stayed unmatched. The CDR3 length is 10 residues. This chain's CDR3 is CASSRGRGYF. CDR3 coding DNA: TGTGCCAGCAGCCGAGGGAGGGGGTACTTC.

This clonotype was detected only a few times. A clone one base away is much larger, so this may be a read error. The chain uses TRBV20-1 and TRBJ2-3, with 15 bases identical to TRBD2. The CDR3 runs to 15 residues. Germline values: CDR1 DFQATT, CDR2 SNEGSKA (reference sequence). V dropped 8 bases and J dropped 5; count of bases not matched to a gene: 8. CDR3 coding DNA: TGCAGTTCAGGGACTAGCGGGGGGACAATAGATACGCAGTATTTT. Amino acid sequence: CSSGTSGGTIDTQYF.

This clonotype was picked up many times. V gene TRBV20-1 combines with J gene TRBJ1-2, with D possibly matching TRBD1 (5 bases). V lost 4 bases, J lost 2 bases, and 11 bases lay in between. Germline CDR1 and CDR2: DFQATT and SNEGSKA (reference sequence). The length of the CDR3 is 13 residues. Here the CDR3 reads CSAKHRDNYGYTF. The CDR3 DNA reads TGCAGTGCTAAACACCGGGACAACTATGGCTACACCTTC.

This clonotype was detected a few times. This may come from a read error, since a much larger clone is one base off. The chain carries TRBV18 and TRBJ2-1; 9 nucleotides match TRBD1. The J call may be in error: the DNA end matches TRBJ2-7 better. The CDR3 is 16 amino acids. CDR1 is KGHSH and CDR2 is LQKENI in the germline V gene. The chain's CDR3 is CASSQRTGGAYNEQYF. DNA for the CDR3: TGTGCCAGCTCACAACGAACAGGGGGCGCCTACAATGAGCAGTACTTC.